These 20 T cell receptor beta chains share one sample of origin, sequenced in a study of blood T cell repertoires in COVID-19 (dated by TCRdb to the early 2020s). Receptors were amplified or captured by the immunoSEQ multiplex PCR assay. In its TCRdb copy, this immuneACCESS table keeps in-frame sequences only and misses some clones. Where compared with another copy, unresolved V genes explain less than half of these, and the others have no known cause. The sample table shows a few hundred thousand clones, and about 88% are seen once. The biggest ten clones account for roughly 2% of the sample. The sequencing sample was made of PBMCs or T cells enriched from blood (not recorded which). The receptors here all came from a woman aged 60-70 years in a cohort exposed to, infected with or recovered from COVID-19 (not recorded which).

The CDR3 loop reads CASSIAGPTDTQYF. The CDR3 nucleotides read TGTGCCAGCAGCATAGCGGGACCAACAGATACGCAGTATTTT. The chain combines TRBV7-3 with TRBJ2-3; 8 positions agree with TRBD2. The trim removed 5 bases at V and 3 bases at J, leaving 4 bases unmatched. The CDR3 consists of 14 residues. The germline V gene has CDR1 SGHTA and CDR2 FQGTGA.

This chain links TRBV7-2 with TRBJ2-7; perhaps TRBD2 as D (6 bases). The germline gives CDR1 SGHTA, CDR2 FQGNSA. Trimming removed 1 base at V and 2 bases at J, with 12 bases between. The length of the CDR3 is 15 residues. This CDR3 is CASSLGSGVAYEQYF. The DNA of the CDR3 is TGTGCCAGCAGCTTAGGTTCGGGGGTCGCCTACGAGCAGTACTTC.

The CDR3 is CASSLGTGTEAFF. The CDR3 region has the DNA TGTGCCAGCAGCTTAGGGACAGGGACTGAAGCTTTCTTT. V usage is TRBV7-2 and J usage is TRBJ1-1, with 8 nucleotides matching TRBD1. The CDR3 consists of 13 residues. The germline V gene encodes CDR1 SGHTA and CDR2 FQGNSA. Trimming removed 1 base from V and 5 bases from J; junction bases left unmatched: 0.

This clone appeared a single time. This sequence joins TRBV5-8 and TRBJ2-7; no reliable D call. V gave up 2 bases and J gave up 4 bases, with 10 bases separating them. This CDR3 is built from 13 residues. Germline V lookup: CDR1 SGHTS, CDR2 YDEGEE. DNA of the CDR3: TGTGCCAGCAGCTTCGGTCTCTCTTACGAGCAGTACTTC. Residues: CASSFGLSYEQYF. The variable domain in full, completed from reference TRBV5-8 and TRBJ2-7, reads EAGVTQSPTHLIKTRGQQATLRCSPISGHTSVYWYQQALGLGLQFLLWYDEGEERNRGNFPPRFSGRQFPNYSSELNVNALELEDSALYLCASSFGLSYEQYFGPGTRLTVT.

The chain links TRBV4-3 to TRBJ2-1; 7 bases map to TRBD2. Germline CDR1 reads LGHNA; CDR2 reads YSLEER. The J segment lost 8 bases and the V segment lost 0 bases, leaving 4 bases of the junction unmatched. The CDR3 has 14 amino acids. For the CDR3, the DNA is TGCGCCAGCAGCCAAGATCTCGCGGGAGATGAGCAGTTCTTC. This translates into CASSQDLAGDEQFF.

The chain couples TRBV7-2 to TRBJ2-3; TRBD1 might be the D (6 bases). The CDR3 covers 16 residues. Between the trimmed V and J ends, which lost 5 bases and 1 base, there was a span of 16 bases. CDR1 and CDR2 from the germline V gene are SGHTA and FQGNSA. The CDR3 nucleotides read TGTGCCAGCAGCCCACAGGGCTCCCCGGGCACAGATACGCAGTATTTT. Its translation is CASSPQGSPGTDTQYF.

The chain uses TRBV7-9 and TRBJ1-4; unclear D gene. V lost 3 bases and J lost 7, with 12 bases in between. This CDR3 comprises 14 residues. Germline V gene data show CDR1 as SEHNR and CDR2 as FQNEAQ (reference sequence). The CDR3 region is CASSFREGGEKLFF. The CDR3, as DNA: TGTGCCAGCAGCTTTAGGGAGGGTGGTGAAAAACTGTTTTTT.

The chain carries TRBV18 and TRBJ1-3; D ambiguous. V was pared by 0 bases and J by 0 bases, with 6 bases between. Germline CDR1 reads KGHSH; CDR2 reads LQKENI. The CDR3 is 15 amino acids. This CDR3 is CASSPPSISGNTIYF. CDR3 in DNA: TGTGCCAGCTCACCACCCAGTATCTCTGGAAACACCATATATTTT.

The CDR3 is CASSSSGWTDTQYF. As DNA, the CDR3 is TGCGCCAGCAGTTCGTCAGGGTGGACAGATACGCAGTATTTT. The rearrangement uses TRBV5-1 and TRBJ2-3, with D possibly TRBD1 on 5 matching bases. Germline V gene sequence: CDR1 SGHRS, CDR2 YFSETQ. V gave up 5 bases and J gave up 3 bases, with 13 bases separating them. The CDR3 runs to 14 residues.

The chain combines TRBV4-1 with TRBJ2-7; D not certain. CDR3 length equals 13 residues. V was clipped by 0 bases and J by 3 bases, with 6 bases between them. Germline V gene data show CDR1 as MGHRA and CDR2 as YSYEKL. CDR3 in DNA: TGCGCCAGCAGCCAAGACTCGTACTACGAGCAGTACTTC. Its translation: CASSQDSYYEQYF.

The chain couples TRBV18 to TRBJ2-6; D is ambiguous. V lost 3 bases and J 0 bases, leaving 6 bases between the germline ends. From germline, CDR1 is KGHSH and CDR2 LQKENI. The CDR3 has 15 amino acids. CDR3 in DNA: TGTGCCAGCTCACCTAGCAACTCTGGGGCCAACGTCCTGACTTTC. It translates to CASSPSNSGANVLTF.

The J gene is TRBJ1-1, the V gene TRBV11-2; the D gene is possibly TRBD1 (6 bases). V lost 3 bases, J lost 4 bases, and 12 bases lay in between. Germline V gives CDR1 SGHAT, CDR2 FQNNGV. This CDR3 is 14 amino acids long. CDR3 in DNA: TGTGCCAGCAGCTTTCCACAGGGACCCACTGAAGCTTTCTTT. This encodes CASSFPQGPTEAFF.

The chain combines TRBV30 with TRBJ2-7; D gene unclear. The germline V gene encodes CDR1 GTSNPN and CDR2 SVGIG (reference sequence). V lost 2 bases and J lost 0, with 5 bases in between. The CDR3 spans 12 residues. The CDR3 loop reads CAWSRASYEQYF. Here the CDR3 DNA reads TGTGCCTGGAGTCGAGCCTCCTACGAGCAGTACTTC.

This chain uses TRBV27 with TRBJ2-7; the D gene is possibly TRBD1 (5 bases). Looked up from germline, CDR1 is MNHEY and CDR2 is SMNVEV (reference sequence). The V gene lost 2 bases and the J gene lost 2 bases, with 7 bases spanning the gap. The CDR3 loop spans 13 amino acids. Here the CDR3 reads CASSLRGTYEQYF. The CDR3, as DNA: TGTGCCAGCAGTTTAAGGGGAACCTACGAGCAGTACTTC.

On this clone itself: At one boundary the junction diverges from the germline segment, which might be a read error. The rearrangement uses TRBV20-1 and TRBJ1-2; 7 bases agree with TRBD1. The CDR3 is 11 amino acids. The germline V gene encodes CDR1 DFQATT and CDR2 SNEGSKA (reference sequence). CDR3 residues: CSAPQQGSYSF. DNA for the CDR3: TGCAGTGCCCCTCAACAGGGGAGCTACTCCTTC.

The chain combines TRBV28 with TRBJ1-5; D is ambiguous. The germline gives CDR1 MDHEN, CDR2 SYDVKM. This CDR3 is built from 15 residues. Trimming stripped 6 bases from V and 4 bases from J, with 16 bases between. Here the CDR3 reads CASSPPAGINQPQHF. The CDR3 nucleotides are TGTGCCAGCAGCCCTCCCGCCGGGATTAATCAGCCCCAGCATTTT. The full variable domain, completed using reference TRBV28 and TRBJ1-5, is DVKVTQSSRYLVKRTGEKVFLECVQDMDHENMFWYRQDPGLGLRLIYFSYDVKMKEKGDIPEGYSVSREKKERFSLILESASTNQTSMYLCASSPPAGINQPQHFGDGTRLSIL.

The count of this clone is one. Compared with germline, one end of the junction differs, possibly owing to a read error. This CDR3 is CASIQDPNTNTEAFF. CDR3 nucleotide sequence: TGCGCCAGCATCCAAGATCCGAACACGAACACTGAAGCTTTCTTT. The chain is built from TRBV4-3 and TRBJ1-1; D ambiguous. This CDR3 comprises 15 residues. From germline, CDR1 is LGHNA and CDR2 YSLEER.

The gene calls are TRBV2 and TRBJ1-4; D perhaps matches TRBD1 (6 bases). This CDR3 region has 16 residues. V lost 2 bases and J 0 bases, leaving 10 bases between the germline ends. Germline CDR1 and CDR2: SNHLY and FYNNEI. Here the CDR3 DNA reads TGTGCCAGCAGTGAAAGCCGGACAGCAACTAATGAAAAACTGTTTTTT. Protein sequence: CASSESRTATNEKLFF.

V is TRBV6-6 and J is TRBJ1-5, with D maybe TRBD1 (6 bases). Per the germline V gene, CDR1 is MNHNY and CDR2 is SVGAGI (reference sequence). Trimming stripped 6 bases from V and 1 base from J, with 16 bases between. This CDR3 comprises 16 residues. CDR3 coding DNA: TGTGCCAGCAGGAAAGGGCAAAGGGGGAGCAATCAGCCCCAGCATTTT. Translated, it gives CASRKGQRGSNQPQHF.

The chain couples TRBV2 to TRBJ2-1; tentative D call: TRBD1 (6 bases). CDR3 length: 13 residues. The germline V and J ends were trimmed by 8 bases and 14 bases, with 22 bases remaining between them. Looked up from germline, CDR1 is SNHLY and CDR2 is FYNNEI. For the CDR3, the DNA is TGTGCCAGCCAAAGCCCAAACAGGGCCAGAGAGTTCTTC. Protein product: CASQSPNRAREFF.